Shown below are 25 T cell receptor beta chains from a single sample sequenced in a study of blood T cell repertoires in COVID-19. Sequencing was performed with immunoSEQ multiplex PCR; in TCRdb, only in-frame clones are kept and a portion is missing. The sample lists 100,000 to 150,000 clones, roughly 85% seen once, with 3.2% in the top ten. The sequenced sample consisted of peripheral blood. The receptor set was obtained from a woman older than 75 with COVID-19, enrolled during active disease.

As to this clone: One junction end does not reproduce the germline sequence, and a read error may be involved. The chain has TRBV9 and TRBJ1-1; no clear D. Germline V gene lookup returns CDR1 SGDLS and CDR2 YYNGEE. The CDR3 loop spans 12 amino acids. CDR3 residues: CASSVVGDAVVF. In DNA form, the CDR3 reads TGTGCCAGCAGCGTAGTTGGCGATGCGGTCGTCTTT.

CDR3 coding DNA: TGTGCCAGCAGTTTAGGACTGCTCCGCGGAGGGGCCAACGTCCTGACTTTC. Its translation is CASSLGLLRGGANVLTF. The chain has TRBV27 and TRBJ2-6, with a tentative D call TRBD2 (5 bases). The germline CDR1 and CDR2 sequences are MNHEY and SMNVEV (reference sequence). The V end lost 2 bases, the J end lost 4 bases, and 15 bases lay between the germline ends. The CDR3 has 17 amino acids. Supplemented by reference TRBV27 and TRBJ2-6, the full variable domain reads EAQVTQNPRYLITVTGKKLTVTCSQNMNHEYMSWYRQDPGLGLRQIYYSMNVEVTDKGDVPEGYKVSRKEKRNFPLILESPSPNQTSLYFCASSLGLLRGGANVLTFGAGSRLTVL.

The V gene is TRBV7-2, the J gene TRBJ1-4; the match to TRBD1 covers 7 bases. The length of the CDR3 is 16 residues. J gave up 0 bases and V 5 bases, and 6 bases lay outside the gene matches. CDR1 is SGHTA, CDR2 FQGNSA, per germline. The CDR3 DNA reads as TGTGCCAGCAGCCGTATTACAGGGGCAACTAATGAAAAACTGTTTTTT. Protein sequence: CASSRITGATNEKLFF. Full variable domain (remainder filled in from reference TRBV7-2 and TRBJ1-4): GAGVSQSPSNKVTEKGKDVELRCDPISGHTALYWYRQSLGQGLEFLIYFQGNSAPDKSGLPSDRFSAERTGGSVSTLTIQRTQQEDSAVYLCASSRITGATNEKLFFGSGTQLSVL.

The chain joins TRBV18 to TRBJ2-1; 12 nucleotides align to TRBD2. This CDR3 spans 16 amino acids. Germline V gives CDR1 KGHSH, CDR2 LQKENI. The V and J ends lost 2 bases and 8 bases, in that order; junction bases with no gene match: 7. The CDR3 sequence: CASSPGTSGYVDEQFF. Here the CDR3 DNA reads TGTGCCAGCTCACCAGGGACTAGCGGGTATGTCGATGAGCAGTTCTTC. The full variable domain, completed using reference TRBV18 and TRBJ2-1, is NAGVMQNPRHLVRRRGQEARLRCSPMKGHSHVYWYRQLPEEGLKFMVYLQKENIIDESGMPKERFSAEFPKEGPSILRIQQVVRGDSAAYFCASSPGTSGYVDEQFFGPGTRLTVL.

CDR3 DNA: TGTGCCAGTACGCGGGACCTCAATTCACCCCTCCACTTT. This gives the protein CASTRDLNSPLHF. The chain joins TRBV19 to TRBJ1-6, with TRBD1 as a possible D gene (5 bases). Germline CDR1 is LNHDA and CDR2 is SQIVND (reference sequence). The CDR3 totals 13 residues. Trimming took off 7 bases at V and 7 bases at J, with 11 bases between the two ends.

The CDR3 loop reads CASRPSGSDKTQYF. As DNA, the CDR3 is TGTGCCAGCAGACCCAGCGGGAGTGATAAGACCCAGTACTTC. The chain links TRBV7-2 to TRBJ2-5, with 8 bases matching TRBD2. Germline lookup yields CDR1 SGHTA and CDR2 FQGNSA. V shed 6 bases and J 6 bases; nucleotides not matched to a gene: 9. This CDR3 has 14 residues.

The chain carries TRBV5-1 and TRBJ2-2; maybe TRBD1 (5 bases). The ends were cut back, 1 base at V and 3 bases at J, with 13 bases in the middle. The length of the CDR3 is 16 residues. Germline V CDR1 and CDR2: SGHRS, YFSETQ. CDR3 nucleotides: TGCGCCAGCAGCTTGATGCACCTAGGGGACACCGGGGAGCTGTTTTTT. Encoded protein: CASSLMHLGDTGELFF.

The chain recombines TRBV29-1 with TRBJ2-7, with D possibly matching TRBD2 (6 bases). Germline CDR1 SQVTM, CDR2 ANQGSEA. The CDR3 has 11 amino acids. Trimming removed 4 bases from V and 3 bases from J, with 7 bases in between. Written as DNA, the CDR3 is TGCAGCGTTGTGGGGGGCTACGAGCAGTACTTC. The encoded protein is CSVVGGYEQYF.

The J gene is TRBJ2-1, the V gene TRBV5-1; TRBD2 matches at 8 bases. The V gene's germline CDR1 is SGHRS and CDR2 YFSETQ. The CDR3 sequence is 15 residues long. With V trimmed by 2 bases and J by 5 bases, 6 bases remained unmatched. DNA of the CDR3: TGCGCCAGCAGCTTAGTAGCGGGACAAAACAATGAGCAGTTCTTC. Translating gives CASSLVAGQNNEQFF.

The V gene is TRBV12-3 or TRBV12-4, the J gene TRBJ1-4; D unclear. The CDR3 contains 13 residues. Deletions cut 2 bases from V and 9 bases from J, with 10 bases between. DNA for the CDR3: TGTGCCAGCAGTTTATCGCAAGCGCAAAAACTGTTTTTT. Protein sequence: CASSLSQAQKLFF.

This chain connects TRBV28 to TRBJ2-2; D is uncertain. Germline loops: CDR1 MDHEN, CDR2 SYDVKM. V was clipped by 4 bases and J by 6 bases, with 6 bases between them. The CDR3 spans 12 residues. The CDR3 region has the DNA TGTGCCAGCAGTTCTACCGCCGGGGAGCTGTTTTTT. Encoded protein: CASSSTAGELFF.

This clone was recorded only once. The chain has TRBV29-1 and TRBJ1-3; D ambiguous. The CDR3 is 15 amino acids. V lost 2 bases and J lost 0, with 11 bases in between. Germline assignment: CDR1 SQVTM and CDR2 ANQGSEA. The CDR3 DNA is TGCAGCGTTGAACTACAGTCCTTCTCTGGAAACACCATATATTTT. Translated, it gives CSVELQSFSGNTIYF.

This chain uses TRBV25-1 with TRBJ2-7; TRBD1 matches at 8 bases. Trimming took 2 bases from V and 9 from J; bases not matched to a gene: 6. Germline CDR1 MGHDK, CDR2 SYGVNS. The CDR3 consists of 13 residues. The CDR3 loop is CASSEGQGLRQYF. The CDR3 DNA sequence: TGTGCCAGCAGTGAAGGACAGGGCCTGAGGCAGTACTTC.

The chain joins TRBV9 to TRBJ1-1, with a tentative D call TRBD1 (5 bases). The CDR3 sequence is 16 residues long. Deletions cut 3 bases from V and 2 bases from J, with 17 bases between. The germline CDR1 and CDR2 sequences are SGDLS and YYNGEE. In DNA, the CDR3 is TGTGCCAGCAGCGGGGGGAGGGGTCAGGGTAACACTGAAGCTTTCTTT. Protein product: CASSGGRGQGNTEAFF.

The chain joins TRBV18 to TRBJ1-1, with D hard to call. Germline V gene data show CDR1 as KGHSH and CDR2 as LQKENI. The V gene lost 7 bases and the J gene lost 4 bases, with 10 bases spanning the gap. This CDR3 is built from 12 residues. CDR3 loop: CASFDIGTEAFF. The CDR3, as DNA: TGTGCCAGCTTTGACATTGGCACTGAAGCTTTCTTT. Using reference TRBV18 and TRBJ1-1 for the parts outside the CDR3, the full variable domain is NAGVMQNPRHLVRRRGQEARLRCSPMKGHSHVYWYRQLPEEGLKFMVYLQKENIIDESGMPKERFSAEFPKEGPSILRIQQVVRGDSAAYFCASFDIGTEAFFGQGTRLTVV.

This clone was counted once. The chain couples TRBV7-2 to TRBJ2-7; possible D gene TRBD1, 6 bases. CDR1 SGHTA and CDR2 FQGNSA come from the germline V gene. V was shortened by 5 bases and J by 0 bases, with 11 bases between the two germline ends. There are 14 residues in the CDR3. The CDR3 DNA sequence: TGTGCCAGCAGCCGGGGACAAACCTCCTACGAGCAGTACTTC. Translating gives CASSRGQTSYEQYF.

The V and J genes are TRBV11-2 and TRBJ1-5; a possible D gene is TRBD1 (6 bases). Per the germline V gene, CDR1 is SGHAT and CDR2 is FQNNGV. The CDR3 runs to 13 residues. V lost 4 bases and J lost 5, with 9 bases in between. CDR3 region: CASSSDSHQPQHF. CDR3 coding DNA: TGTGCCAGCAGCTCGGACAGCCATCAGCCCCAGCATTTT.

The chain uses TRBV25-1 and TRBJ2-2; the D gene is possibly TRBD1 (7 bases). Trimming removed 5 bases from V and 4 bases from J, with 11 bases in between. This CDR3 is 14 amino acids long. CDR1 is MGHDK and CDR2 is SYGVNS in the germline V gene. CDR3 residues: CASSFQGGTGELFF. CDR3 in DNA: TGTGCCAGCAGTTTTCAGGGGGGCACCGGGGAGCTGTTTTTT.

This clone occurred a few times. The chain combines TRBV3-1 (or the pseudogene TRBV3-2) with TRBJ1-1; D is unclear. This CDR3 region has 14 residues. V lost 2 bases to trimming and J lost 8 bases, with 15 bases between them. Germline V gene lookup returns CDR1 LGHDT and CDR2 YNNKEL (reference sequence). Here the CDR3 reads CASSQSRSREEAFF. CDR3 DNA sequence: TGTGCCAGCAGCCAAAGCCGTAGCCGAGAGGAAGCTTTCTTT.

The rearrangement uses TRBV5-5 and TRBJ2-7, with 13 positions matching TRBD2. V lost 4 bases and J lost 1; bases outside the gene matches: 8. The CDR3 has 17 residues. Germline V gene lookup returns CDR1 SGHKS and CDR2 YYEKEE (reference sequence). The CDR3 nucleotides read TGTGCCAGCAGCGTGGGACTAGCGGGGTCTTTTTCCTACGAGCAGTACTTC. Translation: CASSVGLAGSFSYEQYF.

This clone was seen just once. The chain joins TRBV28 to TRBJ2-5; 10 bases fit TRBD2. CDR1 MDHEN and CDR2 SYDVKM come from the germline V gene. The CDR3 loop spans 15 amino acids. J was trimmed by 3 bases and V by 4 bases; bases with no gene match: 5. The chain's CDR3 is CASSSPAGGKETQYF. As DNA, the CDR3 is TGTGCCAGCAGTTCTCCAGCGGGAGGGAAAGAGACCCAGTACTTC. Full variable domain (outside the CDR3, taken from reference TRBV28 and TRBJ2-5): DVKVTQSSRYLVKRTGEKVFLECVQDMDHENMFWYRQDPGLGLRLIYFSYDVKMKEKGDIPEGYSVSREKKERFSLILESASTNQTSMYLCASSSPAGGKETQYFGPGTRLLVL.

V and J are TRBV19 and TRBJ2-7; 12 bases match TRBD1. The CDR3 is 17 residues long. Trimming removed 5 bases from V and 3 bases from J; junction bases left unmatched: 11. The germline V gene encodes CDR1 LNHDA and CDR2 SQIVND (reference sequence). The CDR3 DNA is TGTGCCAGTAGTCCCCCCCCGGGACAGGGGGCACACTACGAGCAGTACTTC. Translation: CASSPPPGQGAHYEQYF.

This clone showed up just once. The CDR3 sequence: CASSQLQGNSPLHF. DNA for the CDR3: TGTGCCAGCAGCCAGTTACAGGGAAATTCACCCCTCCACTTT. This chain joins TRBV11-2 and TRBJ1-6, with a weak D call TRBD1 (6 bases). Germline CDR1 SGHAT, CDR2 FQNNGV. The CDR3 has 14 residues. The V end was cut by 5 bases, the J end by 7 bases, with 12 bases between.

The chain joins TRBV15 to TRBJ2-3, with 8 nucleotides matching TRBD1. The length of the CDR3 is 17 residues. Germline values: CDR1 LNHNV, CDR2 YYDKDF (reference sequence). Trimming cost V 3 bases and J 6 bases; bases outside gene matches: 14. The CDR3 nucleotides are TGTGCCACCAGCAGTAGATCTTTGGCAGGGGGCTTGGATACGCAGTATTTT. Translating gives CATSSRSLAGGLDTQYF.

The chain employs TRBV27 and TRBJ2-7, with 10 positions matching TRBD1. Germline CDR1 MNHEY, CDR2 SMNVEV (reference sequence). The V segment lost 1 base and the J segment 5 bases; nucleotides outside the gene matches: 5. The CDR3 length is 15 residues. The CDR3 here is CASSLFGQGVNEQYF. DNA for the CDR3: TGTGCCAGCAGTTTATTCGGACAGGGGGTGAACGAGCAGTACTTC.